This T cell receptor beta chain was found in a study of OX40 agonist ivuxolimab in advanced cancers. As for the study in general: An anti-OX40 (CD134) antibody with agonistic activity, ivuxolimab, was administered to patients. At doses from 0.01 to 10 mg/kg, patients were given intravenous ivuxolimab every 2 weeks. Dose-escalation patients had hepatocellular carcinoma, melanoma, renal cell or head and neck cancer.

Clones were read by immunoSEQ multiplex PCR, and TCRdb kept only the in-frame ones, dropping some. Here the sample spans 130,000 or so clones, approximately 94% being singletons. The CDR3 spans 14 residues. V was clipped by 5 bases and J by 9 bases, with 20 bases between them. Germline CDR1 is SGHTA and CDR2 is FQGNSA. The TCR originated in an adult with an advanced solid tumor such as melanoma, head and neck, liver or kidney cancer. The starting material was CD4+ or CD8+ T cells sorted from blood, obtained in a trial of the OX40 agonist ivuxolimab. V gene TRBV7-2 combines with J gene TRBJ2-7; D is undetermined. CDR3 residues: CASSGNAVGMRQYF. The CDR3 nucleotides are TGTGCCAGCAGCGGTAACGCAGTCGGTATGCGGCAGTACTTC. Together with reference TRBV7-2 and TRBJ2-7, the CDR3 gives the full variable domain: GAGVSQSPSNKVTEKGKDVELRCDPISGHTALYWYRQSLGQGLEFLIYFQGNSAPDKSGLPSDRFSAERTGGSVSTLTIQRTQQEDSAVYLCASSGNAVGMRQYFGPGTRLTVT.